These T cell receptor beta chains were read from a single sample in a study of regulatory dendritic cells for organ transplantation. The protocol was immunoSEQ multiplex PCR, while the TCRdb copy is restricted to in-frame clones and leaves out a portion. This sample has about 20,000 clones, with over 75% found just once. Antigens of these TCRs are unknown. Source material: naive CD4+ T cells from blood cultured with dendritic cells. Receptors originate from a human donor in good health. The CDR3 runs from the conserved cysteine through the conserved F or W. The D gene is left open where the match is weak. Part of the rows lack a size; the others show once, few, many or a class for expanded clones.

j_call d_call v_call clone_size cdr3_nt cdr3_aa
TRBJ1-4 TRBD1 TRBV18 . TGTGCCAGCTCACCCCTGCCCCAACAGGGGGCAACTAATGAAAAACTGTTTTTT CASSPLPQQGATNEKLFF
TRBJ1-3 TRBD1 TRBV28 . TGTGCCAGCAGTCCAGGGGGCAGACGGGGCTCTGGAAACACCATATATTTT CASSPGGRRGSGNTIYF
TRBJ1-5 . TRBV7-8 . TGTGCCAGCAGCGTGGGTCATTATCAGCCCCAGCATTTT CASSVGHYQPQHF
TRBJ2-7 . TRBV10-3 . TGTGCCATCAGCTTTTCGGACGGACCCTACGAGCAGTACTTC CAISFSDGPYEQYF
TRBJ1-4 TRBD1 TRBV6-1 . TGTGCCAGCAGCCAGGGGGGCGCGGATGAAAAACTGTTTTTT CASSQGGADEKLFF
TRBJ2-7 TRBD2 TRBV4-2 once TGTGCCAGCAGCCAACCAAATAGCGGGAGTCTCCCCTACGAGCAGTACTTC CASSQPNSGSLPYEQYF
TRBJ1-1 . TRBV4-3 once TGCGCCAGCAATTGGACGAATCGAATGAACACTGAAGCTTTCTTT CASNWTNRMNTEAFF
TRBJ1-4 TRBD1 TRBV9 . TGTGCCAGCAGCTCAGGACAGGGGGTTGAAAAACTGTTTTTT CASSSGQGVEKLFF
TRBJ1-2 . TRBV11-2 . TGTGCCAGCAGCTTAGGACAGACATACTATGGCTACACCTTC CASSLGQTYYGYTF
TRBJ2-1 TRBD1 TRBV6-4 once TGTGCCAAGGAGAGGGACAGGGGCAATGAGCAGTTCTTC CAKERDRGNEQFF
TRBJ1-2 . TRBV30 . TGTGCCTGGAGTAGGAGGGGATACTATGGCTACACCTTC CAWSRRGYYGYTF
TRBJ2-3 . TRBV10-3 . TGTGCCATCAGTGAGCCGGACCGCACAGATACGCAGTATTTT CAISEPDRTDTQYF
TRBJ1-1 . TRBV7-2 . TGTGCCAGCAGCTTAGCGCAGGCGGACACTGAAGCTTTCTTT CASSLAQADTEAFF
TRBJ2-2 . TRBV5-4 . TGTGCCAGCAGCCCGCCATTTCCGGGACGGGTCGGCGGGGAGCTGTTTTTT CASSPPFPGRVGGELFF
TRBJ2-1 . TRBV6-1 . TGTGCCAGCAGTGAATTGGGTATTTCCTACAATGAGCAGTTCTTC CASSELGISYNEQFF
TRBJ2-7 . TRBV20-1 . TGCAGTGCTAGCGGAACCTACGAGCAGTACTTC CSASGTYEQYF
TRBJ2-1 TRBD2 TRBV7-2 . TGTGCCAGCAGCTTAATGTATACTAGCGGGAGGAATGAGCAGTTCTTC CASSLMYTSGRNEQFF
TRBJ1-1 . TRBV28 . TGTGCCAGCAGTTTCGGGTCGTTAGGGGGAGGAAACACTGAAGCTTTCTTT CASSFGSLGGGNTEAFF
TRBJ2-5 TRBD2 TRBV11-2 . TGTGCCAGCAGCGCCGGGACTAGCGGTGGTCAAGAGACCCAGTACTTC CASSAGTSGGQETQYF
TRBJ1-1 TRBD1 TRBV6-5 . TGTGCCAGCAGGGCCCACAGGGGTTTAACTGAAGCTTTCTTT CASRAHRGLTEAFF
TRBJ2-7 . TRBV5-1 . TGCGCCAGCAGCTTATGGAGGGGGACGGGCGTCTCCTACGAGCAGTACTTC CASSLWRGTGVSYEQYF
TRBJ2-3 TRBD1 TRBV9 once TGTGCCAGCAGCCGGACAGGGTGGGGAGATACGCAGTATTTT CASSRTGWGDTQYF
TRBJ2-1 TRBD2 TRBV18 . TGTGCCAGCTCGCCTCCTTCTCTAGCGGGAGCCTCCTACAATGAGCAGTTCTTC CASSPPSLAGASYNEQFF
TRBJ2-7 . TRBV21-1 . TGTGCCAGCACCGGGACAGGGGGTTTTGATAGCTACGAGCAGTACTTC CASTGTGGFDSYEQYF
TRBJ2-6 TRBD1 TRBV4-1 . TGCGCCAGCAGCCGACAGGGAACTGGGGCCAACGTCCTGACTTTC CASSRQGTGANVLTF
TRBJ1-1 . TRBV6-6 . TGTGCCAGCAGATTAAAAGGGTACACTGAAGCTTTCTTT CASRLKGYTEAFF
TRBJ2-5 TRBD2 TRBV10-3 once TGTGCCATCAGTGATCCAGCGGGGGCCCAAGAGACCCAGTACTTC CAISDPAGAQETQYF
TRBJ1-2 TRBD1 TRBV27 few TGTGCCAGCAGGAGTTACAGGGGGACGAACTATGGCTACACCTTC CASRSYRGTNYGYTF
TRBJ2-2 TRBD1 TRBV5-4 . TGTGCCAGCAGCTACGGGACAGGAGTTGCCACCGGGGAGCTGTTTTTT CASSYGTGVATGELFF
TRBJ1-2 TRBD1 TRBV9 . TGTGCCAGCAGCGTTGAAGTAGGGGGCAACTATGGCTACACCTTC CASSVEVGGNYGYTF
TRBJ1-5 TRBD1 TRBV14 once TGTGCCAGCAGCCCCTTCCACCGGGACAGGGGCAATCAGCCCCAGCATTTT CASSPFHRDRGNQPQHF
TRBJ1-4 . TRBV7-9 . TGTGCCAGCAGCTTAGGGGTGGAAGCAACTAATGAAAAACTGTTTTTT CASSLGVEATNEKLFF
TRBJ2-2 . TRBV28 . TGTGCCACCACGGGGTTGACCGGGGAGCTGTTTTTT CATTGLTGELFF
TRBJ2-4 TRBD1 TRBV19 . TGTGCCAGTAGTCGGGTGGGGACAGGGGAAAACATTCAGTACTTC CASSRVGTGENIQYF
TRBJ1-5 . TRBV6-5 once TGTGCCAGCAGCAGGACCCTCGGCAATCAGCCCCAGCATTTT CASSRTLGNQPQHF
TRBJ2-7 . TRBV6-5 . TGTGCCAGCAGTTACGAAGGGGCTCCCTACGAGCAGTACTTC CASSYEGAPYEQYF
TRBJ1-5 . TRBV29-1 . TGCAGCGTTGTTTCCGGGAATCAGCCCCAGCATTTT CSVVSGNQPQHF
TRBJ2-7 TRBD2 TRBV6-1 . TGTGCCAGCCGGGAGGACCCTGAATACGAGCAGTACTTC CASREDPEYEQYF
TRBJ2-5 TRBD2 TRBV5-1 . TGCGCCAGCAGCCCTGGGACTAGCGGGAGGACACAAGAGACCCAGTACTTC CASSPGTSGRTQETQYF
TRBJ1-5 TRBD1 TRBV6-6 . TGTGCCAGCAGTCGAGACAGGGCCCAGCCCCAGCATTTT CASSRDRAQPQHF
TRBJ2-1 . TRBV11-2 . TGTGCCAGCAGCTTCGGGGGACGCGGTGAGCAGTTCTTC CASSFGGRGEQFF
TRBJ2-7 TRBD2 TRBV7-9 . TGTGCCAGCAGCCCCACTGGCGGGAGGGCCGACGAGCAGTACTTC CASSPTGGRADEQYF
TRBJ1-2 . TRBV2 . TGTGCCAGCAGTCGACAAGCCTATGGCTACACCTTC CASSRQAYGYTF
TRBJ2-7 TRBD1 TRBV2 . TGTGCCAGCAGCCTGACAGGGATTGGATACGAGCAGTACTTC CASSLTGIGYEQYF
TRBJ1-4 TRBD1 TRBV19 . TGTGCCAGTACTACCGACAGGGCCGGAGAAAAACTGTTTTTT CASTTDRAGEKLFF
TRBJ2-3 . TRBV19 . TGTGCCAGTTCGATAGGGGTCCGGGCAGATACGCAGTATTTT CASSIGVRADTQYF
TRBJ2-5 TRBD2 TRBV19 . TGTGCCAGTACCCCTGACGGGAGGGCGTGGGAGACCCAGTACTTC CASTPDGRAWETQYF
TRBJ1-6 TRBD1 TRBV7-6 few TGTGCCAGCAGCCCCCAGGACAGGGGGCTGCGTGATTCACCCCTCCACTTT CASSPQDRGLRDSPLHF
TRBJ1-3 . TRBV30 . TGTGCCTGGAGTGGGGGGCAGGCCTCTGGAAACACCATATATTTT CAWSGGQASGNTIYF
TRBJ2-7 TRBD1 TRBV6-5 . TGTGCCAGCACCAGAGGGGGCGGCGAGCAGTACTTC CASTRGGGEQYF
TRBJ2-7 . TRBV7-4 . TGTGCCAGCCCAATAGGGATTTCTTTATCGGGCGAGCAGTACTTC CASPIGISLSGEQYF
TRBJ2-3 TRBD1 TRBV5-8 . TGTGCCAGCATCGGACAGGGGATAGATACGCAGTATTTT CASIGQGIDTQYF
TRBJ1-2 TRBD1 TRBV6-6 once TGTGCCAGCAGCTCAACAGGGGGTAACTATGGCTACACCTTC CASSSTGGNYGYTF
TRBJ2-7 TRBD1 TRBV18 . TGTGCCAGCTCACGCCCGGGACAGGGTACCTACGAGCAGTACTTC CASSRPGQGTYEQYF
TRBJ2-3 . TRBV10-3 . TGTGCCATCACGTCGGGCACAGATACGCAGTATTTT CAITSGTDTQYF
TRBJ2-2 . TRBV27 . TGTGCCAGCAGCCCAATCCAGGACACCGGGGAGCTGTTTTTT CASSPIQDTGELFF
TRBJ1-3 . TRBV30 . TGTGCCTGGAGTGTACGTCGAAACACCATATATTTT CAWSVRRNTIYF